The clone carrying this T cell receptor (beta chain) was seen a handful of times. Its antigen is not known. This entry is derived from a study of T cells after yellow fever vaccination. Overall study findings and caveats: A secondary response was less intense yet reached its peak sooner, at day 5 versus 15.

The germline CDR1 and CDR2 sequences are SQVTM and ANQGSEA. V trimming: 7 bases; J trimming: 7 bases; junction bases outside the gene matches: 9. The length of the CDR3 is 13 residues. One entry per CDR3 protein results from TCRdb running MiXCR on the 5' RACE reads. This sample has a few hundred thousand distinct CDR3 sequences; around 6.4% occur once, and the top ten carry 15%. The origin of this receptor is a man aged 25-45 years who received the YFV17D yellow fever vaccine. The J gene is TRBJ2-7, the V gene TRBV29-1, with 11 positions matching TRBD2. Sequences were derived from PBMCs, sampled 5 days after the yellow fever booster vaccination. This CDR3 reads CSGLLAGAGEQYF. CDR3 nucleotide sequence: TGCAGCGGGTTACTAGCGGGAGCGGGGGAGCAGTACTTC.